The clone carrying this TCR beta chain came up many times. The antigen is not known. This specimen belongs to a study of immune heterogeneity within non-small cell lung tumors. General study points: Dominant CDR3 beta clonotypes repeated across a patient's tumor loci, while different loci held unique high-frequency clones.

The V end was cut by 2 bases, the J end by 2 bases, with 12 bases between. The germline gives CDR1 SNHLY, CDR2 FYNNEI. The CDR3 extends over 16 amino acids. TCR beta CDR3 amplification used multiplex PCR with 32 V and 13 J primers. TCRdb redid the calling of the multiplex PCR reads with MiXCR, one entry per CDR3 protein. Of over 25,000 distinct CDR3 sequences in the sample, around 30% were seen once. As template, the study used bulk tumor genomic DNA at 550 to 650 ng per sample. Collection of several biopsies per primary tumor, spaced far apart, took place during surgery. Patients had untreated, newly diagnosed non-small cell lung cancer and underwent curative surgery.

Sample: lung tumor tissue. The gene calls are TRBV2 and TRBJ1-4; D may be TRBD1 (6 bases). The receptor comes from a man aged 40-50 years with non-small cell lung cancer. CDR3 protein: CASSEKGGGTNEKLFF. The CDR3 DNA reads TGTGCCAGCAGTGAAAAGGGGGGGGGGACTAATGAAAAACTGTTTTTT.